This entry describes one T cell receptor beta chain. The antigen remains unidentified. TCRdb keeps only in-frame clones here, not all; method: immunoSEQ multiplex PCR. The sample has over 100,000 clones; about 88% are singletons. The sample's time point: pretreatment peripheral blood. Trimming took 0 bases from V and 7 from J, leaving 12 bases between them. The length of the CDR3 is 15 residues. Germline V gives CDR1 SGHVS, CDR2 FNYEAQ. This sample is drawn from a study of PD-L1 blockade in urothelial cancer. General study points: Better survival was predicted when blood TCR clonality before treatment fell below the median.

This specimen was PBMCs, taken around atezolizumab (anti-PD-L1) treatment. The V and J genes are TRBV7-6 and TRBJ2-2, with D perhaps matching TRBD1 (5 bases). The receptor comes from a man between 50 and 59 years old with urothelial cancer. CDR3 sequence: CASSLASGQGGELFF. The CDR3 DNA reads TGTGCCAGCAGCTTAGCGTCGGGCCAGGGCGGGGAGCTGTTTTTT.